At least ten counts were recorded for the clone carrying this T cell receptor beta chain. The sample comes from a study of neurological immune-mediated disorders. TCRdb reprocessed the 5' RACE reads via MiXCR and lists one record per CDR3 protein. The table shows some 30,000 distinct CDR3 sequences, with 15% occurring only once. The CDR3 totals 14 residues. CDR1 SGHVS and CDR2 FNYEAQ come from the germline V gene. Deletions cut 1 base from V and 5 bases from J, with 11 bases between. Maryland, USA blood bank volunteers served as healthy controls. The chain employs TRBV7-6 and TRBJ1-1, with a tentative D call TRBD1 (6 bases). The sequenced sample was PBMCs. The origin of this receptor is a man aged 70-80 years in good health. This chain's CDR3 is CASSLVEGGTEAFF. CDR3 DNA: TGTGCCAGCAGCTTAGTCGAGGGGGGGACTGAAGCTTTCTTT.